The 10 T cell receptor beta chains presented below share a single source sample, sequenced in a study of OX40 agonist ivuxolimab in advanced cancers. Assay used: immunoSEQ multiplex PCR; TCRdb lists only in-frame clones, some missing. The sample shows tens of thousands of clones, approximately 92% of them seen only once. The sequences come from CD4+ or CD8+ T cells sorted from blood, collected in a trial of the OX40 agonist ivuxolimab. The receptors shown here come from an adult with an advanced solid tumor such as melanoma, head and neck, liver or kidney cancer.

V is TRBV28 and J is TRBJ2-7; maybe TRBD2 (6 bases). CDR1 MDHEN and CDR2 SYDVKM come from the germline V gene. The CDR3 runs to 16 residues. V lost 2 bases, J lost 2 bases, and 16 bases lay in between. The CDR3 DNA reads as TGTGCCAGCAGTTTACAGATTAGGGCGGGGACCTACGAGCAGTACTTC. Translated, it gives CASSLQIRAGTYEQYF.

The CDR3 here is CASSLGDRGLGTEAFF. Written as DNA, the CDR3 is TGCGCCAGCAGCTTGGGAGACAGGGGGCTTGGGACTGAAGCTTTCTTT. This chain connects TRBV5-1 to TRBJ1-1, with 10 bases matching TRBD1. This CDR3 is 16 amino acids long. Germline V CDR1 and CDR2: SGHRS, YFSETQ. J gave up 5 bases and V 0 bases, and 7 bases lay outside the gene matches.

This clone has only one observation. The chain uses TRBV19 and TRBJ2-2; the D gene could be TRBD1 or TRBD2 (6 bases each). V was shortened by 5 bases and J by 2 bases, with 12 bases between the two germline ends. The CDR3 totals 15 residues. Germline values: CDR1 LNHDA, CDR2 SQIVND (reference sequence). This CDR3 is CASSRGQINTGELFF. CDR3 bases: TGTGCCAGTAGTCGGGGGCAGATTAACACCGGGGAGCTGTTTTTT.

This sequence joins TRBV29-1 and TRBJ2-4, with 7 bases that match TRBD1. The J segment lost 8 bases and the V segment lost 7 bases, leaving 8 bases of the junction unmatched. The germline gives CDR1 SQVTM, CDR2 ANQGSEA. The CDR3 runs to 12 residues. The chain's CDR3 is CSASPGGDIQYF. The CDR3 DNA sequence: TGCAGCGCTAGCCCAGGGGGAGACATTCAGTACTTC.

As to this clone: The junction differs from germline at one of its ends, possibly a read error. The rearrangement links TRBV6-5 to TRBJ2-2, with unresolved D. The CDR3 has 15 amino acids. In germline, CDR1 is MNHEY, CDR2 SVGAGI. This CDR3 is CASSDSSWATGELFF. The CDR3 DNA reads TGTGCCAGCAGTGACTCATCCTGGGCCACCGGGGAGCTGTTTTTT.

The CDR3: CASSSTGGAGYYEQYF. In nucleotides, the CDR3 is TGTGCCAGCAGTTCCACAGGGGGCGCGGGTTACTACGAGCAGTACTTC. The chain has TRBV28 and TRBJ2-7; 9 bases line up with TRBD1. With 4 bases clipped from V and 3 bases from J, the junction kept 10 bases outside the gene matches. The length of the CDR3 is 16 residues. The germline V gene encodes CDR1 MDHEN and CDR2 SYDVKM.

There are a few counts of this clone. Other nucleotide sequences in the sample specify the same CDR3. The chain employs TRBV27 and TRBJ2-5; 7 nucleotides line up with TRBD2. The CDR3 totals 14 residues. The V and J ends lost 3 bases and 4 bases, in that order; junction bases with no gene match: 5. Germline assignment: CDR1 MNHEY and CDR2 SMNVEV (reference sequence). The CDR3 here is CASSFGGSRETQYF. In DNA form, the CDR3 reads TGTGCCAGCAGTTTTGGCGGGAGTCGAGAGACCCAGTACTTC.

V gene TRBV6-1 combines with J gene TRBJ2-1, with 9 bases identical to TRBD2. CDR3 size: 15 residues. After removal of 5 bases from V and 0 bases from J, the junction contained 2 bases not matched to a gene. Per the germline V gene, CDR1 is MNHNS and CDR2 is SASEGT. The CDR3, as DNA: TGTGCCAGCAGTAGCGGGAGGAGCTCCTACAATGAGCAGTTCTTC. It specifies CASSSGRSSYNEQFF.

CDR3 loop: CASSYSYGELFF. The CDR3 coding sequence is TGTGCCAGCAGTTACTCGTACGGGGAGCTGTTTTTT. The V and J genes are TRBV6-6 and TRBJ2-2; no reliable D call. V lost 0 bases and J lost 7, with 3 bases in between. In germline, CDR1 is MNHNY, CDR2 SVGAGI (reference sequence). The CDR3 covers 12 residues.

The chain has TRBV15 and TRBJ2-5; D is undetermined. Trimming removed 2 bases from V and 4 bases from J, with 5 bases in between. CDR1 LNHNV and CDR2 YYDKDF come from the germline V gene (reference sequence). The CDR3 runs 12 residues. The CDR3 DNA sequence: TGTGCCACCAGCAGAACCAGAGAGACCCAGTACTTC. Its translation: CATSRTRETQYF.